Included here is one TCR beta chain sequence, with context. This entry is derived from a study of blood T cell repertoires in COVID-19. Background on the study: Sample material is recorded as cDNA or gDNA derived from T cells, B-cell-depleted T cells, or PBMCs.

The CDR3 is made up of 11 amino acids. Trimming cost V 2 bases and J 4 bases, with 3 bases left between them. CDR1 and CDR2 from the germline V gene are SGHNT and YYREEE (reference sequence). Study processing details: It was from reference gene primer amplification that nucleated cell counts were estimated. Profiling relied on immunoSEQ multiplex PCR, and the TCRdb table lists in-frame clones only, not all of them. V, J and clone size are taken as reported in that table, and D and trimming were inferred from the DNA itself. This table holds 250,000 to 350,000 clones, roughly nine tenths found once. Cohort allocation depended upon clinical history that participants reported.

Sequencing used PBMCs or T cells enriched from blood (not recorded which). J is TRBJ2-5 and V is TRBV5-4; no clear D gene. This receptor was obtained from a man aged 55 to 70 who had recovered from COVID-19. CDR3 coding DNA: TGTGCCAGCAGCTTCGGAGAGACCCAGTACTTC. This codes for CASSFGETQYF.